These T cell receptor beta chains were read from a single sample in a study of CD8 T cells in ankylosing spondylitis. TCRdb itself ran the 5' RACE reads through MiXCR, one entry per CDR3 protein. The table lists around 250,000 distinct CDR3 sequences, 9.5% to 12% of them singletons. The source material was blood, either unsorted or a sorted T cell fraction (not recorded which). The receptors originated from a male donor with ankylosing spondylitis or in good health (not recorded which). Both conserved end residues are part of each CDR3.

TRBJ2-1 | 13 | TRBV9 | CASSPRGFNEQFF
TRBJ2-1 | 15 | TRBV13 | CASSATGTGGNEQFF
TRBJ1-1 | 13 | TRBV5-1 | CASGGGINTEAFF
TRBJ2-3 | 12 | TRBV4-2 | CASSQGQGTQYF
TRBJ2-2 | 15 | TRBV5-1 | CASSPEYPFPGELFF
TRBJ2-3 | 16 | TRBV4-1 | CASNRIVTSTADTQYF
TRBJ2-1 | 16 | TRBV11-3 | CASSLGTSGYDNEQFF
TRBJ2-5 | 14 | TRBV9 | CASSVVGGQETQYF
TRBJ2-3 | 18 | TRBV15 | CATSRPTSGAFSTDTQYF
TRBJ1-1 | 14 | TRBV12-3/TRBV12-4 | CASSSEGLRTEAFF
TRBJ2-2 | 17 | TRBV5-6 | CASSRLGGMDFSGELFF
TRBJ2-1 | 16 | TRBV7-9 | CASSPTGTGDYNEQFF
TRBJ1-1 | 17 | TRBV6-5 | CASSYSKGGARDTEAFF
TRBJ1-4 | 12 | TRBV20-1 | CSAPEASEKLFF
TRBJ2-4 | 17 | TRBV28 | CASSLRFRPGAKNIQYF
TRBJ2-3 | 14 | TRBV7-8 | CASSQQGASDTQYF
TRBJ1-1 | 15 | TRBV7-3 | CASSAQTAVNIEAFF
TRBJ2-1 | 14 | TRBV6-1 | CASLSRDIWDEQFF
TRBJ2-1 | 14 | TRBV27 | CASSAREWYNEQFF
TRBJ2-7 | 17 | TRBV6-2/TRBV6-3 | CASSYSASGHFSYEQYF
TRBJ2-3 | 16 | TRBV28 | CASSLFSGSPTDTQYF
TRBJ1-5 | 16 | TRBV4-1 | CASSQGFGAGNQPQHF
TRBJ1-2 | 14 | TRBV28 | CASSLGRTNYGYTF
TRBJ2-1 | 14 | TRBV20-1 | CSARDGQGRNEQFF
TRBJ2-1 | 15 | TRBV29-1 | CSVEDRGLALNEQFF
TRBJ2-1 | 11 | TRBV7-9 | CASDSLLEQFF
TRBJ1-6 | 16 | TRBV18 | CASSPSGRTDNSPLHF
TRBJ2-1 | 17 | TRBV10-3 | CAISPIAGGTMNNEQFF
TRBJ2-7 | 15 | TRBV29-1 | CSVEGGRTGDYEQYF
TRBJ2-7 | 12 | TRBV28 | CASGTGNHEQYF
TRBJ1-2 | 14 | TRBV5-1 | CASSLETGHYGYTF
TRBJ1-1 | 15 | TRBV9 | CASSVGEGAGTEAFF
TRBJ1-5 | 16 | TRBV20-1 | CSAPSARGRSNQPQHF
TRBJ2-3 | 13 | TRBV20-1 | CSARDYGEDTQYF
TRBJ2-5 | 15 | TRBV20-1 | CSAGRGGVYQETQYF
TRBJ2-5 | 13 | TRBV11-2 | CASSPATKGPQYF
TRBJ1-4 | 14 | TRBV28 | CASSLRAANEKLFF
TRBJ2-2 | 13 | TRBV20-1 | CSAFRPDTGELFF
TRBJ1-1 | 14 | TRBV5-1 | CASSLNRENTEAFF
TRBJ2-7 | 12 | TRBV20-1 | CSATDSSYEQYF
TRBJ1-2 | 14 | TRBV7-3 | CASNPGRVRYGYTF
TRBJ1-1 | 14 | TRBV12-3/TRBV12-4 | CASSPMDGYTEAFF
TRBJ2-3 | 13 | TRBV29-1 | CSVEHRVRDTQYF
TRBJ2-7 | 15 | TRBV28 | CASSHTGDRSYEQYF
TRBJ2-7 | 17 | TRBV5-1 | CASSLGTSGANSYEQYF
TRBJ2-2 | 15 | TRBV20-1 | CSAPVAAPNTGELFF
TRBJ1-6 | 16 | TRBV6-1 | CASSEASGSVSSPLHF
TRBJ1-5 | 13 | TRBV20-1 | CSARGQGSQPQHF
TRBJ2-3 | 17 | TRBV20-1 | CSAEREPRTGVADTQYF
TRBJ1-1 | 16 | TRBV28 | CASSLFYGQGAVEAFF